Detailed here is one T cell receptor (beta chain). The data are from a study of blood T cell repertoires in COVID-19. Study context: The study drew acute and convalescent COVID-19 samples from the United States, Italy and Spain. In each case, the material was cDNA or gDNA derived from T cells, B-cell-depleted T cells, or PBMCs.

From germline, CDR1 is SGHAT and CDR2 FQNNGV. V was clipped by 1 base and J by 7 bases, with 20 bases between them. The CDR3 is 17 residues long. As originally analysed: Amplification from reference gene primers served as the basis for estimated nucleated cell counts. Sequencing was performed with immunoSEQ multiplex PCR; in TCRdb, only in-frame clones are kept and a portion is missing. Clonal size and the V and J genes are those of that table, whereas D and trimming came from the DNA. Among 100,000 to 120,000 clones listed, about 72% were seen once. Sequenced input: peripheral blood. The sequence derives from a woman aged 60-75 years with acute or convalescent COVID-19. V and J are TRBV11-2 and TRBJ2-1; D is unclear. The CDR3 loop is CASSLVGGSGEWNEQFF. The DNA for the CDR3 is TGTGCCAGCAGCTTAGTCGGCGGCTCCGGCGAGTGGAATGAGCAGTTCTTC.